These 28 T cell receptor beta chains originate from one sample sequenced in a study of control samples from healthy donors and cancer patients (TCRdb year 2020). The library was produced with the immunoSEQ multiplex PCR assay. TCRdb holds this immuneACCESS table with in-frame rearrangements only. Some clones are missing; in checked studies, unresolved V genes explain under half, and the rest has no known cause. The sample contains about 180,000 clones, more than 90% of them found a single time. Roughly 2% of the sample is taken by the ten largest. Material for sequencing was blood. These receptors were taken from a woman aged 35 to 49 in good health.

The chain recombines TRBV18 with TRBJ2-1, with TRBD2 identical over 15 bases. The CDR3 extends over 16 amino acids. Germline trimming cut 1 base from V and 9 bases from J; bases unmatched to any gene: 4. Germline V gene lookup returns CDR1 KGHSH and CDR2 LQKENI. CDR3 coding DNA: TGTGCCAGCTCACCACGGACTAGCGGGGGGGCCGGTGAGCAGTTCTTC. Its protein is CASSPRTSGGAGEQFF.

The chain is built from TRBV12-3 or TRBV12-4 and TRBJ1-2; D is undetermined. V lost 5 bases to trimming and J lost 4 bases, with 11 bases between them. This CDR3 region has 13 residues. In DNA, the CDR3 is TGTGCCAGCAGTCTGGGCGGTTTCTATGGCTACACCTTC. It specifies CASSLGGFYGYTF.

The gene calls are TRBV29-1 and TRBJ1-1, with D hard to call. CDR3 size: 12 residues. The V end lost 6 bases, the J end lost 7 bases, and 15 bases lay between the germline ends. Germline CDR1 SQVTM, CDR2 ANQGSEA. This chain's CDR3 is CSVDTPGFEAFF. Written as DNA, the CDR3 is TGCAGCGTCGACACCCCGGGATTTGAAGCTTTCTTT.

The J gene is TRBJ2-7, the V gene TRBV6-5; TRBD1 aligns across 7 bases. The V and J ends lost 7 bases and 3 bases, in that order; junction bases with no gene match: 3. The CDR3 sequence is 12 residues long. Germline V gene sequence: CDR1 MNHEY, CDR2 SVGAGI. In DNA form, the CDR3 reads TGTGCCAGCACCCGACAGGGCTACGAGCAGTACTTC. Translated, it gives CASTRQGYEQYF.

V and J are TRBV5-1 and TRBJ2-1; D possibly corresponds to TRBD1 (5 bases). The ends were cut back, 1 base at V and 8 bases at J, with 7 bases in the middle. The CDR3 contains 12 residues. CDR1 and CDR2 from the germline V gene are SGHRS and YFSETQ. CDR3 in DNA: TGCGCCAGCAGCTTGTTAGGGGATGAGCAGTTCTTC. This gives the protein CASSLLGDEQFF. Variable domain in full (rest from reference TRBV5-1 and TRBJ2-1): KAGVTQTPRYLIKTRGQQVTLSCSPISGHRSVSWYQQTPGQGLQFLFEYFSETQRNKGNFPGRFSGRQFSNSRSEMNVSTLELGDSALYLCASSLLGDEQFFGPGTRLTVL.

The CDR3 here is CSAETLNTQYF. CDR3 nucleotides: TGCAGTGCTGAGACGCTAAATACGCAGTATTTT. J is TRBJ2-3 and V is TRBV20-1; D gene uncertain. Trimming removed 5 bases from V and 7 bases from J, with 10 bases in between. This CDR3 region has 11 residues. Germline CDR1 is DFQATT and CDR2 is SNEGSKA (reference sequence).

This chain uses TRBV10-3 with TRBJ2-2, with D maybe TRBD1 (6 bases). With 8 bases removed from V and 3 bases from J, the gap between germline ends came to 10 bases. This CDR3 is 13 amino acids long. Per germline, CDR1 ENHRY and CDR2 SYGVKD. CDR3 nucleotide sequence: TGTGCCATCTCGGCAGGGGACACCGGGGAGCTGTTTTTT. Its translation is CAISAGDTGELFF.

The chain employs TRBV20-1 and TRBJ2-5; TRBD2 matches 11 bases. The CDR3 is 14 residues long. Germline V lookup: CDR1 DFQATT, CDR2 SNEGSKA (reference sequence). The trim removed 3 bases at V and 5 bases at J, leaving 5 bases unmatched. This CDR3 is CSASGSGGAETQYF. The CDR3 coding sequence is TGCAGTGCTAGTGGTAGCGGGGGGGCGGAGACCCAGTACTTC.

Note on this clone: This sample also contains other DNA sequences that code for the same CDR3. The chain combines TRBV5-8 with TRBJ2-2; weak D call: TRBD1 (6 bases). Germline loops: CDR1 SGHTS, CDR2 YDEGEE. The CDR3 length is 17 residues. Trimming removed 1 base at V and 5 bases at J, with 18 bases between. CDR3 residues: CASSLSQWGLRTGELFF. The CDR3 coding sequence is TGTGCCAGCAGCTTGTCTCAGTGGGGGCTGAGAACCGGGGAGCTGTTTTTT.

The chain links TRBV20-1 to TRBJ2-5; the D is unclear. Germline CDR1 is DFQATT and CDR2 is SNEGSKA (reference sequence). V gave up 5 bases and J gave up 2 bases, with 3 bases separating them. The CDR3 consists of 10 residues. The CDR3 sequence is CSAGQETQYF. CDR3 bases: TGCAGTGCTGGTCAAGAGACCCAGTACTTC.

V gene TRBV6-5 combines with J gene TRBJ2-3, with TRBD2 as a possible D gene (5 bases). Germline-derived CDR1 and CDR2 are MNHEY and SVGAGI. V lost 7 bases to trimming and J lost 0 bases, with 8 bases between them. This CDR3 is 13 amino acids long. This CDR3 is CASTRTSTDTQYF. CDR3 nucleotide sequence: TGTGCCAGCACTCGGACTAGCACAGATACGCAGTATTTT.

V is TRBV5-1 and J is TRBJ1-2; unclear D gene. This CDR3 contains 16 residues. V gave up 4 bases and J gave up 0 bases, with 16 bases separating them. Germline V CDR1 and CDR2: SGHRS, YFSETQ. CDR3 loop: CASSPTPGEANYGYTF. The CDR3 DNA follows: TGCGCCAGCAGCCCGACTCCGGGAGAAGCTAACTATGGCTACACCTTC.

CDR3 protein: CASSRGYEQYF. CDR3 DNA sequence: TGTGCCAGCAGCAGGGGCTACGAGCAGTACTTC. The chain employs TRBV27 and TRBJ2-7; maybe TRBD1 (6 bases). V dropped 6 bases and J dropped 3 bases, with 6 bases sitting between them. CDR1 and CDR2 (germline): MNHEY, SMNVEV (reference sequence). The CDR3 consists of 11 residues.

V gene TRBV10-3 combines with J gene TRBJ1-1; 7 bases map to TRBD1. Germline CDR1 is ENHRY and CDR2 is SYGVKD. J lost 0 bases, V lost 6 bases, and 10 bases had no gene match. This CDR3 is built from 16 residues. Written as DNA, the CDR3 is TGTGCCATCAGCCGGACAGGACACGACATGAACACTGAAGCTTTCTTT. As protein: CAISRTGHDMNTEAFF.

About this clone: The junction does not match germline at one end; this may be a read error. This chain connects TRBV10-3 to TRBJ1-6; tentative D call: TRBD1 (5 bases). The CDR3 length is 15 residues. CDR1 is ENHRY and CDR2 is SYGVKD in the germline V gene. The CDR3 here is CAITESGTESSPLHF. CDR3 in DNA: TGTGCCATCACTGAGTCTGGGACTGAGAGTTCACCCCTCCACTTT.

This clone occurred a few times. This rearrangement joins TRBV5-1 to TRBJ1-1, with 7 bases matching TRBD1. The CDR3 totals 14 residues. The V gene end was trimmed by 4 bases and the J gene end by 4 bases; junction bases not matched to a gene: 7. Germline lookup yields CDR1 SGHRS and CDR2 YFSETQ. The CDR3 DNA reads TGCGCCAGCAGCCTGCTGACAGGGAGCACTGAAGCTTTCTTT. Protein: CASSLLTGSTEAFF.

DNA of the CDR3: TGTGCCAGCAGTGGTCCCGGGGGATATAATTCACCCCTCCACTTT. Protein sequence: CASSGPGGYNSPLHF. V usage is TRBV2 and J usage is TRBJ1-6, with D perhaps matching TRBD1 (5 bases). Germline CDR1 is SNHLY and CDR2 is FYNNEI. The CDR3 spans 15 residues. Trimming took off 4 bases at V and 4 bases at J, with 11 bases between the two ends.

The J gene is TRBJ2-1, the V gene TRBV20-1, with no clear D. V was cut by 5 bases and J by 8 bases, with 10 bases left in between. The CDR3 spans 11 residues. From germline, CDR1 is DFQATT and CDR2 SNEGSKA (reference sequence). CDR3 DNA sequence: TGCAGTGCTTCTTTCGGTTATGAGCAGTTCTTC. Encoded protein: CSASFGYEQFF.

The CDR3: CASSLGGGEKLFF. The CDR3 nucleotides read TGTGCCAGCAGTTTAGGGGGTGGCGAAAAACTGTTTTTT. This chain links TRBV12-3 or TRBV12-4 with TRBJ1-4; D call uncertain. There are 13 residues in the CDR3. The V gene lost 1 base and the J gene lost 8 bases, with 8 bases spanning the gap.

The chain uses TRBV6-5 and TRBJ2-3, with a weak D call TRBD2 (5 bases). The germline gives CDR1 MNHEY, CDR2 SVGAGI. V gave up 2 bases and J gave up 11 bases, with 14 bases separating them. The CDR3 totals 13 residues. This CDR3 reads CASSYGVSVEQYF. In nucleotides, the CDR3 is TGTGCCAGCAGTTACGGAGTTAGCGTCGAGCAGTATTTT.

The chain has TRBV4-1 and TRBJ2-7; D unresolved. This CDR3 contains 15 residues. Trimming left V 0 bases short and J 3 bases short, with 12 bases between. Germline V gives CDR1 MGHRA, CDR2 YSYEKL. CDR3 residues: CASSQDTSRLYEQYF. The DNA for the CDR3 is TGCGCCAGCAGCCAAGACACCTCAAGACTCTACGAGCAGTACTTC.

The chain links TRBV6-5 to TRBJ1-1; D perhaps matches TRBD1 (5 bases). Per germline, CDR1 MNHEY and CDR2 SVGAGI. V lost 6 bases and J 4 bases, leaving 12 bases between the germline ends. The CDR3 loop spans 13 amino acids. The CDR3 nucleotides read TGTGCCAGCAGGGGCTCTAGGGGCACTGAAGCTTTCTTT. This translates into CASRGSRGTEAFF.

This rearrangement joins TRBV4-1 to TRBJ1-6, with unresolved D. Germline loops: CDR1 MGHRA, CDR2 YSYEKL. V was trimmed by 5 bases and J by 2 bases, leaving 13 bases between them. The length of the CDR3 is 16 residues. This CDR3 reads CASSSWGLAYNSPLHF. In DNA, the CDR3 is TGCGCCAGCAGCTCGTGGGGTCTAGCCTATAATTCACCCCTCCACTTT.

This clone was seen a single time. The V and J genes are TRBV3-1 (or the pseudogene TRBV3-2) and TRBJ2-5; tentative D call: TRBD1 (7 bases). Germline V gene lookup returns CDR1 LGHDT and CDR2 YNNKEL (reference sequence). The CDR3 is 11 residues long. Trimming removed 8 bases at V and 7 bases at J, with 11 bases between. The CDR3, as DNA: TGTGCCAGCGCCCAGGGGGGGACCCAGTACTTC. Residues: CASAQGGTQYF.

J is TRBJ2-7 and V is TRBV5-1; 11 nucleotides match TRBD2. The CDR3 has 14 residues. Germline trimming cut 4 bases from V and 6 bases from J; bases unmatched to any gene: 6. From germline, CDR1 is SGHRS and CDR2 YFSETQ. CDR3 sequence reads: CASSVTSGGSEQYF. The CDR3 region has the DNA TGCGCCAGCAGCGTAACTAGCGGGGGCTCCGAGCAGTACTTC.

The CDR3 nucleotides are TGCGCCAGCAGCCCGGGACTAGCGGGGGGAGCCGATGAGCAGTTCTTC. Translating gives CASSPGLAGGADEQFF. This chain connects TRBV5-1 to TRBJ2-1, with TRBD2 identical over 15 bases. The V segment lost 4 bases and the J segment 8 bases; nucleotides outside the gene matches: 7. The CDR3 contains 16 residues. Germline V lookup: CDR1 SGHRS, CDR2 YFSETQ. The whole variable domain, remainder taken from reference TRBV5-1 and TRBJ2-1, is KAGVTQTPRYLIKTRGQQVTLSCSPISGHRSVSWYQQTPGQGLQFLFEYFSETQRNKGNFPGRFSGRQFSNSRSEMNVSTLELGDSALYLCASSPGLAGGADEQFFGPGTRLTVL.

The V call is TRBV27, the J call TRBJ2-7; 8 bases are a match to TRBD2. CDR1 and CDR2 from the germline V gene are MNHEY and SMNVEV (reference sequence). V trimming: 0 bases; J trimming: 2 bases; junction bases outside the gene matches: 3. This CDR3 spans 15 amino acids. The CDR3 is CASSLSVGGAYEQYF. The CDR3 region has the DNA TGTGCCAGCAGTTTATCCGTCGGGGGGGCCTACGAGCAGTACTTC.

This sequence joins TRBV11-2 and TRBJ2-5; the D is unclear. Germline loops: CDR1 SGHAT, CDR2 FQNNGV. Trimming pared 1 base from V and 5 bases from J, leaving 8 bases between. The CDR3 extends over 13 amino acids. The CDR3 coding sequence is TGTGCCAGCAGCTTAGGCCAGCGCGAGACCCAGTACTTC. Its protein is CASSLGQRETQYF.